These 32 T cell receptor beta chains came from one sample sequenced in a study of graft-versus-host responses after intestinal transplantation (dated by TCRdb to the early 2020s). Reading the label with the study, this specimen's time point is: cells obtained before transplantation from donor or recipient. The antigens for these receptors are not known. The library was made by the immunoSEQ multiplex PCR assay. TCRdb took this table from immuneACCESS and kept in-frame rearrangements with V and J called. Such tables lack part of the clones; where checked against another copy, unresolved V genes explain under half of the gap, and the rest is unexplained. The sample data list about 130,000 clones, and approximately 92% of these were observed just once. The ten largest clones capture roughly 0.15% of the sample. This specimen was unstimulated CD4+ T cells sorted from spleen or lymph node cells, taken before intestinal transplant. These receptors all stem from a human donor who received an intestinal transplant.

A single count supports this clone. The V call is TRBV6-6, the J call TRBJ1-5; 9 bases agree with TRBD1. V gave up 5 bases and J gave up 1 base; unmatched junction bases: 3. The CDR3 extends over 15 amino acids. The germline V gene encodes CDR1 MNHNY and CDR2 SVGAGI (reference sequence). The CDR3 here is CASSLGTGSNQPQHF. In DNA, the CDR3 is TGTGCCAGCAGTCTTGGGACAGGGAGCAATCAGCCCCAGCATTTT.

The chain combines TRBV7-6 with TRBJ2-1; tentatively, D is TRBD2 (7 bases). The germline V and J ends were trimmed by 2 bases and 2 bases, with 13 bases remaining between them. Per the germline V gene, CDR1 is SGHVS and CDR2 is FNYEAQ. This CDR3 is 16 amino acids long. The CDR3 sequence is CASSLYGGAPYNEQFF. CDR3 DNA sequence: TGTGCCAGCAGCTTATATGGGGGGGCCCCCTACAATGAGCAGTTCTTC.

This clone has just a few counts. V and J are TRBV6-5 and TRBJ2-1; tentative D call: TRBD2 (6 bases). CDR1 is MNHEY, CDR2 SVGAGI, per germline. There are 13 residues in the CDR3. V lost 7 bases to trimming and J lost 6 bases, with 13 bases between them. CDR3 in amino acids: CASNVLGGNEQFF. CDR3 DNA: TGTGCCAGCAACGTACTGGGGGGCAATGAGCAGTTCTTC.

The V gene is TRBV5-1, the J gene TRBJ1-1, with no clear D. The V end lost 3 bases, the J end lost 7 bases, and 10 bases lay between the germline ends. Germline V gene data show CDR1 as SGHRS and CDR2 as YFSETQ. This CDR3 is built from 12 residues. The CDR3 sequence is CASSWEGGEAFF. Written as DNA, the CDR3 is TGCGCCAGCAGCTGGGAGGGCGGTGAAGCTTTCTTT.

This chain connects TRBV6-1 to TRBJ2-3; TRBD2 aligns across 9 bases. The length of the CDR3 is 15 residues. J was trimmed by 1 base and V by 6 bases; bases with no gene match: 5. Germline V CDR1 and CDR2: MNHNS, SASEGT. The CDR3, as DNA: TGTGCCAGCAGCCTCATAGCGGGGGGCACAGATACGCAGTATTTT. It translates to CASSLIAGGTDTQYF.

The chain carries TRBV4-1 and TRBJ1-3, with D perhaps matching TRBD1 (5 bases). V was trimmed by 1 base and J by 4 bases, leaving 17 bases between them. The CDR3 loop spans 17 amino acids. CDR1 and CDR2 from the germline V gene are MGHRA and YSYEKL. The CDR3 region has the DNA TGCGCCAGCAGCCAAGGATGGGACTCTGACAGCGGAAACACCATATATTTT. Protein sequence: CASSQGWDSDSGNTIYF.

The gene calls are TRBV7-9 and TRBJ1-6, with D perhaps matching TRBD1 (5 bases). This CDR3 contains 17 residues. Per the germline V gene, CDR1 is SEHNR and CDR2 is FQNEAQ (reference sequence). The V end was cut by 3 bases, the J end by 8 bases, with 20 bases between. CDR3 in DNA: TGTGCCAGCAGCTTCCTGGGGGTTGGGGGGGTTGATTCACCCCTCCACTTT. This sequence encodes CASSFLGVGGVDSPLHF.

V is TRBV6-4 and J is TRBJ2-2, with D maybe TRBD2 (7 bases). CDR3 length: 16 amino acids. Trimming took 6 bases from V and 6 from J, leaving 20 bases between them. CDR1 and CDR2 from the germline V gene are MRHNA and SNTAGT. CDR3 region: CASRYRGGGAPGELFF. CDR3 nucleotides: TGTGCCAGCAGATACCGGGGAGGGGGGGCTCCCGGGGAGCTGTTTTTT.

The V call is TRBV9, the J call TRBJ2-5; tentatively, D is TRBD1 (6 bases). The CDR3 is 12 amino acids. Germline V gene sequence: CDR1 SGDLS, CDR2 YYNGEE. Trimming stripped 8 bases from V and 5 bases from J, with 13 bases between. The CDR3 nucleotides are TGTGCCAGAAGCTCAGGGGTGGAGACCCAGTACTTC. It translates to CARSSGVETQYF.

The rearrangement links TRBV5-6 to TRBJ2-7; D is uncertain. The CDR3 runs to 13 residues. Trimming cost V 0 bases and J 3 bases, with 7 bases left between them. Germline values: CDR1 SGHDT, CDR2 YYEEEE. CDR3 sequence: CASSLGGFYEQYF. The CDR3 coding sequence is TGTGCCAGCAGCTTGGGTGGGTTCTACGAGCAGTACTTC.

This clone appeared once. The CDR3, as DNA: TGCGCCAGCAGCCGGAAACTAGCGGGGGGGCCTCTTGAGGAGACCCAGTACTTC. Residues: CASSRKLAGGPLEETQYF. V is TRBV5-1 and J is TRBJ2-5, with 13 bases matching TRBD2. This CDR3 spans 18 amino acids. V lost 4 bases, J lost 5 bases, and 14 bases stayed unmatched. CDR1 is SGHRS and CDR2 is YFSETQ in the germline V gene. Variable domain in full (rest from reference TRBV5-1 and TRBJ2-5): KAGVTQTPRYLIKTRGQQVTLSCSPISGHRSVSWYQQTPGQGLQFLFEYFSETQRNKGNFPGRFSGRQFSNSRSEMNVSTLELGDSALYLCASSRKLAGGPLEETQYFGPGTRLLVL.

This sequence joins TRBV10-1 and TRBJ2-3; possible D gene TRBD1, 6 bases. Trimming took 5 bases from V and 2 from J, leaving 14 bases between them. This CDR3 region has 15 residues. CDR1 WNHNN and CDR2 SYGVQD come from the germline V gene (reference sequence). The CDR3 reads CASSSDRRVTDTQYF. Here the CDR3 DNA reads TGCGCCAGCAGTTCTGACAGGAGAGTCACAGATACGCAGTATTTT.

The chain uses TRBV9 and TRBJ2-1; weak D call: TRBD1 (5 bases). V shed 1 base and J shed 8 bases, with 10 bases lying between them. The CDR3 is made up of 13 amino acids. Germline values: CDR1 SGDLS, CDR2 YYNGEE. CDR3 bases: TGTGCCAGCAGCGTATGGCAGGGCGATGAGCAGTTCTTC. This gives the protein CASSVWQGDEQFF.

J is TRBJ2-1 and V is TRBV6-1; possibly TRBD1 for D (5 bases). The CDR3 runs to 15 residues. V gave up 2 bases and J gave up 15 bases, with 23 bases separating them. Germline CDR1 reads MNHNS; CDR2 reads SASEGT. The CDR3 DNA follows: TGTGCCAGCAGTGAAAAAGAGAGGCAGGGAAATCGCTCGTTCTTC. The encoded protein is CASSEKERQGNRSFF.

This rearrangement joins TRBV10-3 to TRBJ1-1; maybe TRBD1 (5 bases). CDR3 length: 13 residues. Per germline, CDR1 ENHRY and CDR2 SYGVKD. V lost 7 bases to trimming and J lost 1 base, with 10 bases between them. This CDR3 reads CAIIGTGNTEAFF. The DNA of the CDR3 is TGTGCCATCATCGGGACGGGGAACACTGAAGCTTTCTTT.

The chain links TRBV4-1 to TRBJ2-1; 12 nucleotides line up with TRBD2. V lost 0 bases and J lost 8; bases outside the gene matches: 5. Germline-derived CDR1 and CDR2 are MGHRA and YSYEKL. The CDR3 runs 16 residues. For the CDR3, the DNA is TGCGCCAGCAGCCAAGACCCTAGCGGGGGGGCGTATGAGCAGTTCTTC. Translating it yields CASSQDPSGGAYEQFF.

J is TRBJ1-1 and V is TRBV6-6; 9 bases are a match to TRBD1. This CDR3 has 15 residues. V dropped 5 bases and J dropped 5; count of bases not matched to a gene: 9. Germline CDR1 reads MNHNY; CDR2 reads SVGAGI (reference sequence). The CDR3 DNA reads as TGTGCCAGCAGTAGACCGGGACAGGGCGTGACTGAAGCTTTCTTT. Translated: CASSRPGQGVTEAFF.

The V and J genes are TRBV27 and TRBJ2-5; no definite D call. Germline V lookup: CDR1 MNHEY, CDR2 SMNVEV (reference sequence). There are 14 residues in the CDR3. Trimming pared 6 bases from V and 5 bases from J, leaving 16 bases between. The CDR3 sequence: CASRPAGVGETQYF. The CDR3, as DNA: TGTGCCAGCAGACCGGCTGGGGTTGGGGAGACCCAGTACTTC.

This chain uses TRBV2 with TRBJ2-5, with 9 bases that match TRBD2. The germline V gene has CDR1 SNHLY and CDR2 FYNNEI. Trimming cost V 4 bases and J 0 bases; bases outside gene matches: 6. CDR3 size: 16 residues. The CDR3 protein is CASSASGGRNQETQYF. In DNA form, the CDR3 reads TGTGCCAGCAGTGCGAGCGGGGGGCGAAACCAAGAGACCCAGTACTTC.

The chain combines TRBV6-1 with TRBJ2-1; D may be TRBD2 (6 bases). This CDR3 is 13 amino acids long. The V and J ends lost 3 bases and 7 bases respectively, with 10 bases between them. The germline gives CDR1 MNHNS, CDR2 SASEGT. As DNA, the CDR3 is TGTGCCAGCAGTGACAGGAGGGCTAATGAGCAGTTCTTC. Amino acids: CASSDRRANEQFF.

This chain uses TRBV6-1 with TRBJ2-5, with 11 bases lining up with TRBD2. The J segment lost 5 bases and the V segment lost 2 bases, leaving 1 base of the junction unmatched. This CDR3 is built from 14 residues. CDR1 and CDR2 (germline): MNHNS, SASEGT. The CDR3 sequence: CASSEPSGGETQYF. The CDR3 DNA sequence: TGTGCCAGCAGTGAACCTAGCGGGGGGGAGACCCAGTACTTC.

V gene TRBV5-4 combines with J gene TRBJ2-6; D assignment may be TRBD1 or TRBD2 (6 bases each). Per germline, CDR1 SGHNT and CDR2 YYREEE (reference sequence). V shed 1 base and J shed 4 bases, with 9 bases lying between them. The CDR3 has 15 residues. The CDR3 loop is CASSLRGHGANVLTF. CDR3 bases: TGTGCCAGCAGCTTGCGGGGGCACGGGGCCAACGTCCTGACTTTC.

The gene calls are TRBV6-5 and TRBJ1-5, with D possibly being TRBD1 (5 bases). CDR1 and CDR2 from the germline V gene are MNHEY and SVGAGI. Trimming cost V 11 bases and J 2 bases, with 10 bases left between them. There are 12 residues in the CDR3. This CDR3 reads CAVRDGNQPQHF. CDR3 nucleotide sequence: TGTGCCGTCCGGGACGGCAATCAGCCCCAGCATTTT.

J is TRBJ1-3 and V is TRBV7-3; D is perhaps TRBD1 (5 bases). CDR1 SGHTA and CDR2 FQGTGA come from the germline V gene. The CDR3 has 14 amino acids. V was cut by 3 bases and J by 4 bases, with 10 bases left in between. The DNA for the CDR3 is TGTGCCAGCAGCTTCCCAGGGAGGGGAAACACCATATATTTT. Encoded protein: CASSFPGRGNTIYF.

The chain has TRBV28 and TRBJ2-7, with unresolved D. Per the germline V gene, CDR1 is MDHEN and CDR2 is SYDVKM. The CDR3 is 11 residues long. The germline V and J ends were trimmed by 7 bases and 0 bases, with 4 bases remaining between them. The DNA of the CDR3 is TGTGCCAGCACCTCCTCCTACGAGCAGTACTTC. Translating it yields CASTSSYEQYF. The complete variable domain, with remaining parts taken from reference TRBV28 and TRBJ2-7, reads DVKVTQSSRYLVKRTGEKVFLECVQDMDHENMFWYRQDPGLGLRLIYFSYDVKMKEKGDIPEGYSVSREKKERFSLILESASTNQTSMYLCASTSSYEQYFGPGTRLTVT.

The rearrangement links TRBV2 to TRBJ1-2; no clear D. This CDR3 has 14 amino acids. CDR1 and CDR2 (germline): SNHLY, FYNNEI. The V end was cut by 6 bases, the J end by 2 bases, with 13 bases between. CDR3 nucleotides: TGTGCCAGCAGCGTCAGGCCAGTCAACTATGGCTACACCTTC. It codes for CASSVRPVNYGYTF. The variable domain in full, with the rest retrieved from reference TRBV2 and TRBJ1-2, is EPEVTQTPSHQVTQMGQEVILRCVPISNHLYFYWYRQILGQKVEFLVSFYNNEISEKSEIFDDQFSVERPDGSNFTLKIRSTKLEDSAMYFCASSVRPVNYGYTFGSGTRLTVV.

V gene TRBV4-2 combines with J gene TRBJ1-4; TRBD1 matches 8 bases. This CDR3 has 15 residues. J lost 7 bases, V lost 3 bases, and 7 bases had no gene match. Germline V lookup: CDR1 LGHNA, CDR2 YNFKEQ. This CDR3 is CASSHRSGGLEKLFF. The CDR3 nucleotides are TGTGCCAGCAGCCACCGATCAGGGGGCCTTGAAAAACTGTTTTTT.

CDR3 bases: TGCGCCAGCAGCCGAGAATGGCCTTCCACCGGGGAGCTGTTTTTT. Its protein product is CASSREWPSTGELFF. The chain links TRBV4-1 to TRBJ2-2; no firm D call. The V gene's germline CDR1 is MGHRA and CDR2 YSYEKL. The CDR3 consists of 15 residues. Deletions cut 4 bases from V and 4 bases from J, with 13 bases between.

The V and J genes are TRBV6-1 and TRBJ1-2, with TRBD1 identical over 11 bases. From germline, CDR1 is MNHNS and CDR2 SASEGT. The J segment lost 8 bases and the V segment lost 2 bases, leaving 4 bases of the junction unmatched. The CDR3 consists of 14 residues. The CDR3 is CASSEKWTGGGYTF. CDR3 DNA sequence: TGTGCCAGCAGTGAAAAGTGGACAGGGGGCGGCTACACCTTC.

The chain joins TRBV15 to TRBJ1-3; D is unresolved. The CDR3 extends over 12 amino acids. The V end was cut by 0 bases, the J end by 6 bases, with 3 bases between. Germline CDR1 and CDR2: LNHNV and YYDKDF (reference sequence). The CDR3 reads CATSRELNTIYF. The CDR3 coding sequence is TGTGCCACCAGCAGAGAATTAAACACCATATATTTT. The whole variable domain, remainder taken from reference TRBV15 and TRBJ1-3, is DAMVIQNPRYQVTQFGKPVTLSCSQTLNHNVMYWYQQKSSQAPKLLFHYYDKDFNNEADTPDNFQSRRPNTSFCFLDIRSPGLGDTAMYLCATSRELNTIYFGEGSWLTVV.

The chain employs TRBV5-4 and TRBJ2-3; 8 bases align to TRBD2. CDR1 and CDR2 from the germline V gene are SGHNT and YYREEE (reference sequence). The V and J ends lost 4 bases and 4 bases, in that order; junction bases with no gene match: 8. The CDR3 is made up of 15 amino acids. In DNA form, the CDR3 reads TGTGCCAGCAGCCCCGCGGGGGGCTCTGCAGATACGCAGTATTTT. It encodes CASSPAGGSADTQYF. Full variable domain (outside the CDR3, taken from reference TRBV5-4 and TRBJ2-3): ETGVTQSPTHLIKTRGQQVTLRCSSQSGHNTVSWYQQALGQGPQFIFQYYREEENGRGNFPPRFSGLQFPNYSSELNVNALELDDSALYLCASSPAGGSADTQYFGPGTRLTVL.

This clone was seen only once. The gene calls are TRBV30 and TRBJ1-1; D uncertain. With 0 bases removed from V and 1 base from J, the gap between germline ends came to 6 bases. Germline lookup yields CDR1 GTSNPN and CDR2 SVGIG (reference sequence). The CDR3 runs 13 residues. Here the CDR3 reads CAWSVRGNTEAFF. The DNA for the CDR3 is TGTGCCTGGAGTGTACGTGGGAACACTGAAGCTTTCTTT. Variable domain in full (rest from reference TRBV30 and TRBJ1-1): SQTIHQWPATLVQPVGSPLSLECTVEGTSNPNLYWYRQAAGRGLQLLFYSVGIGQISSEVPQNLSASRPQDRQFILSSKKLLLSDSGFYLCAWSVRGNTEAFFGQGTRLTVV.